Presented here are 22 T cell receptor beta chains from one specimen sequenced in a study of cytomegalovirus exposure and HLA in healthy donors. 13 Jbeta primers and 60 Vbeta primers were used for the PCR. Libraries were prepared by immunoSEQ multiplex PCR; TCRdb keeps only in-frame clonotypes and omits some of them. The sample includes 180,000 or so clones, 65% to 85% seen only once; the top ten take 0.098%. Sequencing was done on a sample of PBMCs. The receptors stem from a boy aged 2 to 10 in good health and CMV-seronegative.

This chain links TRBV21-1 with TRBJ1-5; TRBD1, the table's D call, lacks a check against the DNA. TRBV21-1 is marked as a pseudogene. CDR3 length: 18 amino acids. CDR3 loop: CASSKAGDRNDSNQPQHF. The CDR3 DNA reads as TGTGCCAGCAGCAAAGCCGGGGACAGAAACGATAGCAATCAGCCCCAGCATTTT.

CDR3 sequence reads: CASSLGWYISTTQYF. The CDR3 DNA follows: TGCGCCAGCAGCCTGGGCTGGTATATTTCGACGACCCAGTACTTC. This chain joins TRBV4-3 and TRBJ2-5; no firm D call. Germline V CDR1 and CDR2: LGHNA, YSLEER. The CDR3 has 15 amino acids. Trimming cost V 4 bases and J 7 bases, with 19 bases left between them.

The rearrangement links TRBV9 to TRBJ2-5; D possibly corresponds to TRBD2 (6 bases). V was cut by 0 bases and J by 1 base, with 7 bases left in between. This CDR3 has 14 amino acids. Germline V gene data show CDR1 as SGDLS and CDR2 as YYNGEE. DNA of the CDR3: TGTGCCAGCAGCGTAGGGAGGGGCCAAGAGACCCAGTACTTC. Translated, it gives CASSVGRGQETQYF.

J is TRBJ1-2 and V is TRBV27; D unresolved. Deletions cut 7 bases from V and 0 bases from J, with 15 bases between. The CDR3 sequence is 15 residues long. CDR1 is MNHEY and CDR2 is SMNVEV in the germline V gene (reference sequence). The CDR3 protein is CASTPQRETNYGYTF. Written as DNA, the CDR3 is TGTGCCAGCACCCCACAAAGGGAGACTAACTATGGCTACACCTTC.

V usage is TRBV7-9 and J usage is TRBJ2-7; D gene ambiguous. Looked up from germline, CDR1 is SEHNR and CDR2 is FQNEAQ (reference sequence). CDR3 size: 13 residues. V lost 5 bases and J lost 0, with 8 bases in between. CDR3 DNA sequence: TGTGCCAGCAGCGCGCCAATCTCCTACGAGCAGTACTTC. Translation: CASSAPISYEQYF.

V usage is TRBV11-1 and J usage is TRBJ2-5; perhaps TRBD2 as D (6 bases). The DNA matches TRBJ2-7 better at its end, which makes the J call doubtful. CDR1 is SGHAT, CDR2 FQDESV, per germline (reference sequence). The CDR3 length is 13 residues. CDR3 nucleotides: TGTGCCAGCAGCACCGGGGGTCCCTACGAGCAGTACTTC. As protein: CASSTGGPYEQYF.

The gene calls are TRBV6-5 and TRBJ2-5; perhaps TRBD1 as D (5 bases). The DNA end is more similar to TRBJ2-7, so the J call may be wrong. The germline V gene encodes CDR1 MNHEY and CDR2 SVGAGI. The CDR3 length is 13 residues. The CDR3 DNA reads TGTGCCAGCATCTCGCCAGGGCGCTACGAGCAGTACTTC. Translating gives CASISPGRYEQYF.

The chain has TRBV5-4 and TRBJ2-7; maybe TRBD2 (7 bases). This CDR3 has 15 amino acids. Germline CDR1 and CDR2: SGHNT and YYREEE (reference sequence). V was clipped by 4 bases and J by 7 bases, with 21 bases between them. The CDR3 nucleotides are TGTGCCAGCAGCCCCGCGGCGGGGGCAACTGGGGAGCAGTACTTC. Its protein product is CASSPAAGATGEQYF.

V is TRBV9 and J is TRBJ1-5; 7 nucleotides agree with TRBD1. With V trimmed by 3 bases and J by 1 base, 4 bases remained unmatched. Per germline, CDR1 SGDLS and CDR2 YYNGEE. The CDR3 sequence is 15 residues long. CDR3 nucleotides: TGTGCCAGCAGCGCCGAGGGGGCGAGCAATCAGCCCCAGCATTTT. Translation gives CASSAEGASNQPQHF.

This clone has just a few counts. The CDR3 protein is CASSQAPGQGTYEQYF. The CDR3 DNA reads as TGCGCCAGCAGCCAAGCCCCGGGACAGGGGACCTACGAGCAGTACTTC. V gene TRBV4-3 combines with J gene TRBJ2-7, with TRBD1 matching over 10 bases. V dropped 1 base and J dropped 2; count of bases not matched to a gene: 5. CDR1 LGHNA and CDR2 YSLEER come from the germline V gene. The CDR3 extends over 16 amino acids.

The V and J genes are TRBV9 and TRBJ1-6, with 7 bases fitting TRBD1. V shed 4 bases, J shed 8 bases, and the junction held 9 bases outside the gene matches. This CDR3 has 15 amino acids. Looked up from germline, CDR1 is SGDLS and CDR2 is YYNGEE. CDR3 in amino acids: CASSPQTGSDSPLHF. CDR3 nucleotide sequence: TGTGCCAGCAGCCCACAGACAGGGTCTGATTCACCCCTCCACTTT.

This clone was picked up one time. The rearrangement uses TRBV21-1 and TRBJ1-5. TRBV21-1 represents a pseudogene. The CDR3 is 15 residues long. CDR3 in DNA: TGTGCCAGCAGCATTACACCCGGGGACAATCAGCCCCAGCATTTT. Protein sequence: CASSITPGDNQPQHF.

This clone showed up just a few times. The V call is TRBV11-2, the J call TRBJ1-6; no firm D call. This CDR3 is 15 amino acids long. V was pared by 2 bases and J by 7 bases, with 12 bases between. Germline assignment: CDR1 SGHAT and CDR2 FQNNGV. The CDR3 DNA is TGTGCCAGCAGCTTAAGAGGGCCCATCAATTCACCCCTCCACTTT. This sequence encodes CASSLRGPINSPLHF.

The V call is TRBV6-6, the J call TRBJ2-3; 10 bases agree with TRBD1. CDR1 MNHNY and CDR2 SVGAGI come from the germline V gene (reference sequence). V dropped 2 bases and J dropped 1; count of bases not matched to a gene: 0. CDR3 length: 15 amino acids. The CDR3 here is CASSYGTGGTDTQYF. The CDR3 coding sequence is TGTGCCAGCAGTTACGGGACAGGGGGCACAGATACGCAGTATTTT.

The V gene is TRBV18, the J gene TRBJ1-5; 8 nucleotides line up with TRBD1. Per the germline V gene, CDR1 is KGHSH and CDR2 is LQKENI. V was pared by 6 bases and J by 4 bases, with 8 bases of the junction left unmatched. This CDR3 is built from 15 residues. Here the CDR3 DNA reads TGTGCCAGCTCCCCTGGACAGGGACAAAATCAGCCCCAGCATTTT. Protein product: CASSPGQGQNQPQHF.

The chain is built from TRBV6-5 and TRBJ2-7; 9 bases map to TRBD1. The trim removed 0 bases at V and 4 bases at J, leaving 7 bases unmatched. This CDR3 region has 16 residues. The V gene's germline CDR1 is MNHEY and CDR2 SVGAGI. In DNA, the CDR3 is TGTGCCAGCAGTTACTCAGTCACCGGGACAGGGTACGAGCAGTACTTC. Protein: CASSYSVTGTGYEQYF.

The rearrangement joins TRBV6-4 to TRBJ1-2; the D gene is possibly TRBD1 (5 bases). The CDR3 has 14 residues. V was trimmed by 8 bases and J by 8 bases, leaving 21 bases between them. The germline V gene encodes CDR1 MRHNA and CDR2 SNTAGT. The CDR3 bases are TGTGCCAGCCCCCGAGGGCGGGGACCGGGGGGCTACACCTTC. As protein: CASPRGRGPGGYTF.

This clone was seen a few times. The V gene is TRBV27, the J gene TRBJ2-7; TRBD1 aligns across 7 bases. The J segment lost 6 bases and the V segment lost 4 bases, leaving 12 bases of the junction unmatched. The CDR3 is 15 amino acids. Germline V gene sequence: CDR1 MNHEY, CDR2 SMNVEV (reference sequence). The CDR3 spells CASSSTGPYLGEQYF. In DNA, the CDR3 is TGTGCCAGCAGTTCGACAGGGCCCTATTTAGGCGAGCAGTACTTC.

This clone came up once. This chain connects TRBV4-2 to TRBJ1-2; D uncertain. The CDR3 loop spans 14 amino acids. Deletions cut 3 bases from V and 3 bases from J, with 11 bases between. The germline gives CDR1 LGHNA, CDR2 YNFKEQ. The CDR3 sequence: CASSQRQVDYGYTF. The CDR3 DNA reads TGTGCCAGCAGCCAGAGGCAAGTCGACTATGGCTACACCTTC.

V is TRBV2 and J is TRBJ1-1, with D unclear. Germline lookup yields CDR1 SNHLY and CDR2 FYNNEI. Trimming took 6 bases from V and 8 from J, leaving 16 bases between them. The CDR3 contains 13 residues. The CDR3 loop is CASRGTRMIEAFF. The CDR3 DNA reads TGTGCCAGCAGGGGCACTCGTATGATCGAAGCTTTCTTT. The variable domain in full, with the rest retrieved from reference TRBV2 and TRBJ1-1, is EPEVTQTPSHQVTQMGQEVILRCVPISNHLYFYWYRQILGQKVEFLVSFYNNEISEKSEIFDDQFSVERPDGSNFTLKIRSTKLEDSAMYFCASRGTRMIEAFFGQGTRLTVV.

The chain couples TRBV27 to TRBJ2-7, with D possibly being TRBD1 (5 bases). The germline V gene has CDR1 MNHEY and CDR2 SMNVEV (reference sequence). The CDR3 contains 11 residues. CDR3 nucleotide sequence: TGTGCTGCTAAGGGGCACGACGAGCAGTACTTC. Protein sequence: CAAKGHDEQYF.

The chain recombines TRBV19 with TRBJ2-3; 7 bases are a match to TRBD2. V dropped 6 bases and J dropped 0; count of bases not matched to a gene: 3. CDR1 and CDR2 (germline): LNHDA, SQIVND (reference sequence). This CDR3 comprises 14 residues. CDR3 nucleotide sequence: TGTGCCAGTAGGAAGCGGGGTAGCACAGATACGCAGTATTTT. It is translated as CASRKRGSTDTQYF.